What follows are 24 T cell receptor beta chains derived from one specimen sequenced in a study of T cells after yellow fever vaccination (dated by TCRdb to the late 2010s). Libraries were constructed by 5' RACE. The sequencing machine was an Illumina HiSeq 2500. TCRdb passed the public sequencing reads through fastp at Q25 and MiXCR, retaining productive beta sequences. Records with the same CDR3 protein are collapsed into one entry carrying the most frequent genes and DNA. Present in this sample are about 26,000 distinct CDR3 sequences, about 5.5% of which were seen just once. About 10% of the sample goes to the ten largest clones. Per the publication, the treatment or condition label means: live attenuated yellow fever vaccine strain. The sample here was PBMCs, either bulk or a sorted T-cell subset (CD4+, CD8+, memory, or dextramer-sorted; not recorded which), taken 15 days after the yellow fever booster vaccination. These receptors were collected from a man aged 25 to 40 who received the YFV17D yellow fever vaccine.

This clonotype was recorded at least ten times. The V and J genes are TRBV20-1 and TRBJ2-1; D is uncertain. Germline V CDR1 and CDR2: DFQATT, SNEGSKA (reference sequence). This CDR3 has 11 residues. V was pared by 3 bases and J by 9 bases, with 9 bases between. In nucleotides, the CDR3 is TGCAGTGCTAGTGGTTCTACTGAGCAGTTCTTC. Encoded protein: CSASGSTEQFF.

This clonotype showed up just once. Sequence at one end of the junction differs from germline and may be a read error. V is TRBV7-2 and J is TRBJ2-3; D is unclear. From germline, CDR1 is SGHTA and CDR2 FQGNSA. The CDR3 extends over 14 amino acids. The CDR3 reads CASSSRGRTDTHYF. The CDR3 coding sequence is TGTGCCAGCAGCTCCCGTGGACGCACAGATACGCATTATTTT.

This clonotype was detected a few times. J is TRBJ2-6 and V is TRBV27; 9 nucleotides line up with TRBD2. The V and J ends lost 4 bases and 0 bases, in that order; junction bases with no gene match: 7. Germline V gene lookup returns CDR1 MNHEY and CDR2 SMNVEV (reference sequence). CDR3 length equals 18 residues. CDR3 sequence (DNA): TGTGCCAGCAGTTCCCGGGCGGGAGGGGTCTCTGGGGCCAACGTCCTGACTTTC. The encoded protein is CASSSRAGGVSGANVLTF.

This clonotype was picked up many times. The gene calls are TRBV5-6 and TRBJ1-1, with 7 bases aligning to TRBD1. The CDR3 spans 13 residues. The J segment lost 3 bases and the V segment lost 4 bases, leaving 3 bases of the junction unmatched. Germline V gene data show CDR1 as SGHDT and CDR2 as YYEEEE. The CDR3 sequence is CASSLDRDTEAFF. The CDR3 nucleotides are TGTGCCAGCAGCCTAGACAGGGACACTGAAGCTTTCTTT.

This clonotype has a count of ten or more. The chain links TRBV3-1 to TRBJ2-7; D is unresolved. The length of the CDR3 is 14 residues. Germline values: CDR1 LGHDT, CDR2 YNNKEL (reference sequence). The V gene lost 1 base and the J gene lost 2 bases, with 9 bases spanning the gap. The DNA for the CDR3 is TGTGCCAGCAGCCAAGCCTTCTCAGCCTACGAGCAGTACTTC. Its protein product is CASSQAFSAYEQYF.

This clonotype was observed at least ten times. The CDR3 reads CSAERVADGTDTQYF. In DNA form, the CDR3 reads TGCAGTGCGGAGAGGGTAGCGGACGGCACAGATACGCAGTATTTT. The chain combines TRBV20-1 with TRBJ2-3; tentatively, D is TRBD2 (6 bases). The CDR3 spans 15 residues. The germline gives CDR1 DFQATT, CDR2 SNEGSKA (reference sequence). Between the trimmed V and J ends, which lost 6 bases and 1 base, there was a span of 17 bases.

This clonotype came up many times. The V call is TRBV5-1, the J call TRBJ2-1; 8 nucleotides agree with TRBD2. V dropped 4 bases and J dropped 2; count of bases not matched to a gene: 11. The CDR3 runs to 17 residues. Germline CDR1 reads SGHRS; CDR2 reads YFSETQ. This CDR3 is CASSPEGGRTAYNEQFF. The CDR3 bases are TGCGCCAGCAGCCCGGAGGGCGGGAGGACGGCCTACAATGAGCAGTTCTTC.

There are many counts of this clonotype. The chain employs TRBV20-1 and TRBJ1-2; TRBD1 might be the D (5 bases). CDR1 is DFQATT and CDR2 is SNEGSKA in the germline V gene (reference sequence). This CDR3 is 15 amino acids long. V lost 1 base, J lost 2 bases, and 14 bases lay in between. In DNA, the CDR3 is TGCAGTGCTAGAGTATCGGGACGGCCAAACTATGGCTACACCTTC. Translated, it gives CSARVSGRPNYGYTF.

This clonotype was counted ten times or more. This chain joins TRBV6-6 and TRBJ1-1, with 7 bases fitting TRBD1. J lost 4 bases, V lost 4 bases, and 9 bases had no gene match. Germline CDR1 reads MNHNY; CDR2 reads SVGAGI (reference sequence). This CDR3 has 15 amino acids. DNA for the CDR3: TGTGCCAGCAGTTCCGACCCCGGGACAGCCACTGAAGCTTTCTTT. This gives the protein CASSSDPGTATEAFF.

The V call is TRBV5-1, the J call TRBJ2-7; TRBD1 matches at 7 bases. Germline lookup yields CDR1 SGHRS and CDR2 YFSETQ. Trimming cost V 4 bases and J 2 bases; bases outside gene matches: 6. The CDR3 runs to 14 residues. The CDR3 region has the DNA TGCGCCAGCAGCCCTCGAGGGGGCACCTACGAGCAGTACTTC. Its translation: CASSPRGGTYEQYF.

For this clonotype: It may be a read error: a sequence one base away is much more abundant. V is TRBV2 and J is TRBJ1-1, with D uncertain. The length of the CDR3 is 13 residues. V was shortened by 5 bases and J by 1 base, with 8 bases between the two germline ends. Germline V lookup: CDR1 SNHLY, CDR2 FYNNEI. Written as DNA, the CDR3 is TGTGCCAGCAGTTATCTAGCGAACACTGAAGCTTTCTTT. This codes for CASSYLANTEAFF.

This clonotype was picked up many times. In DNA form, the CDR3 reads TGTGCCAGCCGTACGGTACAGGGGAGCAATCAGCCCCAGCATTTT. Encoded protein: CASRTVQGSNQPQHF. The chain combines TRBV2 with TRBJ1-5; the match to TRBD1 covers 7 bases. This CDR3 spans 15 amino acids. V shed 8 bases and J 1 base; nucleotides not matched to a gene: 8. CDR1 SNHLY and CDR2 FYNNEI come from the germline V gene.

The sample holds many counts of this clonotype. This chain connects TRBV5-1 to TRBJ2-3; TRBD1 or TRBD2 may be the D gene (6 bases each). The V gene lost 7 bases and the J gene lost 4 bases, with 31 bases spanning the gap. CDR1 and CDR2 (germline): SGHRS, YFSETQ. This CDR3 has 19 amino acids. DNA for the CDR3: TGCGCCAGCGCCCCCCGGACCCTAGGTCGGGGGCCCGGCCCAGATACGCAGTATTTT. This encodes CASAPRTLGRGPGPDTQYF.

This clonotype was picked up many times. J is TRBJ2-5 and V is TRBV6-2 or TRBV6-3, with a possible D match to TRBD1 (5 bases). This CDR3 has 14 residues. Germline CDR1 reads MNHEY; CDR2 reads SVGEGT. V lost 7 bases and J lost 5, with 17 bases in between. CDR3: CASKRKEKGETQYF. CDR3 DNA: TGTGCCAGCAAACGGAAAGAAAAGGGGGAGACCCAGTACTTC.

This clonotype was seen many times. The V call is TRBV6-2 or TRBV6-3, the J call TRBJ2-1, with D hard to call. The V and J ends lost 6 bases and 7 bases respectively, with 13 bases between them. Germline V gene sequence: CDR1 MNHEY, CDR2 SVGEGT. The CDR3 covers 13 residues. CDR3 nucleotide sequence: TGTGCCAGCAGCCCGGTGGTGGGAAATGAGCAGTTCTTC. This sequence encodes CASSPVVGNEQFF.

By its share, this clonotype is medium-sized. J is TRBJ2-2 and V is TRBV27; D is unresolved. The CDR3 is 13 amino acids. V shed 3 bases and J shed 6 bases, with 8 bases lying between them. In germline, CDR1 is MNHEY, CDR2 SMNVEV (reference sequence). Written as DNA, the CDR3 is TGTGCCAGCAGTTTTAAGGCTTCCGGGGAGCTGTTTTTT. This sequence encodes CASSFKASGELFF.

This clonotype showed up many times. J is TRBJ2-3 and V is TRBV20-1; 11 bases align to TRBD2. V was clipped by 6 bases and J by 5 bases; unmatched bases: 7. CDR1 is DFQATT and CDR2 is SNEGSKA in the germline V gene (reference sequence). This CDR3 has 14 residues. As DNA, the CDR3 is TGCAGTGCCACACTAGCGGGAGTGATAGATACGCAGTATTTT. Protein: CSATLAGVIDTQYF.

This clonotype is judged medium-sized. This chain uses TRBV12-3 or TRBV12-4 with TRBJ1-2; 8 bases are a match to TRBD1. Trimming took 6 bases from V and 4 from J; bases not matched to a gene: 4. There are 13 residues in the CDR3. Here the CDR3 DNA reads TGTGCCAGCAGCTTTGACAGGGGCTATGGCTACACCTTC. Its translation is CASSFDRGYGYTF.

There are many counts of this clonotype. The chain combines TRBV20-1 with TRBJ2-7, with 8 nucleotides matching TRBD2. The CDR3 consists of 14 residues. Germline lookup yields CDR1 DFQATT and CDR2 SNEGSKA (reference sequence). J lost 6 bases, V lost 6 bases, and 13 bases had no gene match. The CDR3 here is CSALPSGSTGEQYF. CDR3 DNA: TGCAGTGCCCTCCCAAGCGGGAGCACGGGCGAGCAGTACTTC.

Many counts were recorded for this clonotype. The rearrangement links TRBV20-1 to TRBJ2-4; 8 nucleotides match TRBD2. The CDR3 loop spans 16 amino acids. Germline V gene lookup returns CDR1 DFQATT and CDR2 SNEGSKA (reference sequence). Unmatched junction bases numbered 11, after V lost 6 bases and J lost 1 base. The CDR3 spells CSALLTSGLAKNIQYF. CDR3 DNA sequence: TGCAGTGCCCTGCTCACTAGCGGCCTCGCCAAAAACATTCAGTACTTC.

This clonotype was detected ten times or more. This chain connects TRBV2 to TRBJ2-7; D perhaps matches TRBD2 (5 bases). V lost 7 bases, J lost 1 base, and 8 bases lay in between. CDR3 size: 12 residues. Looked up from germline, CDR1 is SNHLY and CDR2 is FYNNEI. This CDR3 is CASNEGSYEQYF. CDR3 sequence (DNA): TGTGCCAGCAATGAGGGATCCTACGAGCAGTACTTC. The full variable domain, with the rest looked up from reference TRBV2 and TRBJ2-7, is EPEVTQTPSHQVTQMGQEVILRCVPISNHLYFYWYRQILGQKVEFLVSFYNNEISEKSEIFDDQFSVERPDGSNFTLKIRSTKLEDSAMYFCASNEGSYEQYFGPGTRLTVT.

The table lists this clonotype with many counts. The chain recombines TRBV7-2 with TRBJ2-4; D is unclear. Trimming stripped 1 base from V and 5 bases from J, with 9 bases between. This CDR3 is built from 14 residues. The germline V gene has CDR1 SGHTA and CDR2 FQGNSA. CDR3 residues: CASSLGVSQNIQYF. DNA for the CDR3: TGTGCCAGCAGCTTAGGAGTCAGCCAAAACATTCAGTACTTC.

There are many counts of this clonotype. This chain uses TRBV4-1 with TRBJ2-5; D remains ambiguous. This CDR3 region has 11 residues. The germline V gene has CDR1 MGHRA and CDR2 YSYEKL. V lost 0 bases to trimming and J lost 4 bases, with 0 bases between them. The CDR3 sequence is CASSQEETQYF. Written as DNA, the CDR3 is TGCGCCAGCAGCCAAGAAGAGACCCAGTACTTC.

The chain joins TRBV30 to TRBJ2-3; D unresolved. This CDR3 region has 13 residues. Trimming shortened V by 0 bases and J by 1 base, and 5 bases separated the two germline ends. Germline V gives CDR1 GTSNPN, CDR2 SVGIG (reference sequence). DNA of the CDR3: TGTGCCTGGAGTGTACGGGGCACAGATACGCAGTATTTT. Translated: CAWSVRGTDTQYF.